This TCR beta chain was identified during a study of regulatory T cells in long-lasting Graves disease. The study's findings and limits: Patients with persistent Graves' had lower TCR diversity than newly diagnosed patients.

This clonotype was seen more than once but under ten times. Its cognate antigen is unknown. According to the study, TCR beta libraries were built with iRepertoire HTBI primers and CDR3-region Arm-PCR. TCRdb reprocessed the multiplex PCR reads with MiXCR, giving one entry per CDR3 protein. The profile shows 540,000 or so distinct CDR3 sequences, approximately 13% of them singletons. V dropped 0 bases and J dropped 3 bases, with 16 bases sitting between them. This CDR3 is 17 amino acids long. Germline V lookup: CDR1 LGHDT, CDR2 YNNKEL (reference sequence). Time point meaning: newly diagnosed GD, antithyroid drugs for less than 3 months. Following extraction of RNA from PBMCs, that RNA was used to make the TCR library. Each patient gave 7 to 9 milliliters of EDTA-anticoagulated peripheral blood. The data also belong to a second study, concerning T cells in Graves' hyperthyroidism and ophthalmopathy.

The TCR was taken from a man younger than 45 with Graves disease. Sequencing was performed on peripheral blood mononuclear cells (PBMCs), taken at new diagnosis, from a patient treated with antithyroid drugs. The V gene is TRBV3-1, the J gene TRBJ2-3; D unresolved. The CDR3, as DNA: TGTGCCAGCAGCCAAGACCTTGGCAGGATCGGGACAGATACGCAGTATTTT. It codes for CASSQDLGRIGTDTQYF.